Below are 7 T cell receptor beta chains sequenced from a single sample in a study of response to subunit inactivated influenza vaccine. A single record per CDR3 protein comes from TCRdb applying MiXCR to the RT-PCR reads. The data hold a few hundred thousand distinct CDR3 sequences, with around a fifth observed a single time. Specimen: PBMCs from blood, collected about 19 months after vaccination. The source of these receptors is a man aged 45 to 70 who received an inactivated influenza vaccine.

The rearrangement joins TRBV7-3 to TRBJ2-3; D is unclear. The V and J ends lost 5 bases and 1 base respectively, with 16 bases between them. Looked up from germline, CDR1 is SGHTA and CDR2 is FQGTGA. CDR3 length equals 16 residues. This chain's CDR3 is CASSPRRTTGTDTQYF. As DNA, the CDR3 is TGTGCCAGCAGCCCAAGGCGTACTACTGGCACAGATACGCAGTATTTT. Full variable domain (missing parts from reference TRBV7-3 and TRBJ2-3): GAGVSQTPSNKVTEKGKYVELRCDPISGHTALYWYRQSLGQGPEFLIYFQGTGAADDSGLPNDRFFAVRPEGSVSTLKIQRTERGDSAVYLCASSPRRTTGTDTQYFGPGTRLTVL.

This clonotype has at least ten counts. Germline is not matched at one junction end, which may reflect a read error. The chain carries TRBV7-7 and TRBJ2-5; D might be TRBD1 or TRBD2, each matching 5 bases. This CDR3 comprises 14 residues. Germline-derived CDR1 and CDR2 are SSHAT and FNYEAQ (reference sequence). The CDR3 DNA reads TGTGCTAGCAGCCAGACCGGGACCAAAGAGACCCAGTACTTC. It encodes CASSQTGTKETQYF.

This clonotype was picked up a small number of times. V and J are TRBV12-3 or TRBV12-4 and TRBJ2-7, with D unresolved. CDR3 length: 15 residues. The V end was cut by 3 bases, the J end by 1 base, with 13 bases between. Written as DNA, the CDR3 is TGTGCCAGCAGTTTTTACCTCCGGACGTCCTACGAGCAGTACTTC. Translation gives CASSFYLRTSYEQYF.

This clonotype was counted between two and nine times. The chain couples TRBV4-3 to TRBJ2-1, with D perhaps TRBD2 (5 bases). CDR1 is LGHNA, CDR2 YSLEER, per germline. This CDR3 comprises 15 residues. With 0 bases removed from V and 3 bases from J, the gap between germline ends came to 9 bases. CDR3 DNA: TGCGCCAGCAGCCAAGATCTGGACTTCTACAATGAGCAGTTCTTC. This encodes CASSQDLDFYNEQFF.

On this clonotype itself: A read error is possible here, since a much larger clone lies one base away. V gene TRBV7-2 combines with J gene TRBJ1-1; D gene unclear. Germline V gene data show CDR1 as SGHTA and CDR2 as FQGNSA. CDR3 length equals 15 residues. This CDR3 is CASSLYSSMNTKAFF. The CDR3 region has the DNA TGTGCCAGCAGCTTATATAGCTCCATGAACACTAAAGCTTTCTTT. Using reference TRBV7-2 and TRBJ1-1 for the parts outside the CDR3, the full variable domain is GAGVSQSPSNKVTEKGKDVELRCDPISGHTALYWYRQSLGQGLEFLIYFQGNSAPDKSGLPSDRFSAERTGGSVSTLTIQRTQQEDSAVYLCASSLYSSMNTKAFFGQGTRLTVV.

V usage is TRBV3-1 and J usage is TRBJ1-5; TRBD1 is a possible D gene (5 bases). Germline CDR1 and CDR2: LGHDT and YNNKEL (reference sequence). The CDR3 has 15 residues. Trimming stripped 1 base from V and 2 bases from J, with 9 bases between. CDR3 sequence reads: CASSQGGSGNQPQHF. The CDR3 bases are TGTGCCAGCAGCCAAGGGGGCAGCGGCAATCAGCCCCAGCATTTT.

This chain uses TRBV20-1 with TRBJ1-1; tentatively, D is TRBD1 (5 bases). This CDR3 region has 13 residues. V lost 1 base and J lost 2, with 8 bases in between. CDR1 DFQATT and CDR2 SNEGSKA come from the germline V gene (reference sequence). The CDR3 DNA is TGCAGTGCTAGAGTGGGGGGAAACACTGAAGCTTTCTTT. It is translated as CSARVGGNTEAFF.